This T cell receptor beta chain was obtained from a study of blood T cell repertoires in COVID-19. Study processing details: Reference gene primer amplification in the assay estimated nucleated cell counts. TCRdb's table, derived via immunoSEQ multiplex PCR, lists solely in-frame clones and lacks some. The V and J calls and clone size are taken from that table; D and trimming were inferred from the DNA. The table lists more than 150,000 clones, 78% of them singletons. Germline V CDR1 and CDR2: MDHEN, SYDVKM. CDR3 length: 14 amino acids. Unmatched junction bases numbered 8, after V lost 6 bases and J lost 3 bases.

The chain couples TRBV28 to TRBJ2-7, with 7 bases fitting TRBD1. The sequence was collected from a woman aged 80 or over with active or convalescent COVID-19. Sequenced sample: peripheral blood. DNA for the CDR3: TGTGCCAGCAGCCTCCGGGACAGAATCTACGAGCAGTACTTC. This encodes CASSLRDRIYEQYF.